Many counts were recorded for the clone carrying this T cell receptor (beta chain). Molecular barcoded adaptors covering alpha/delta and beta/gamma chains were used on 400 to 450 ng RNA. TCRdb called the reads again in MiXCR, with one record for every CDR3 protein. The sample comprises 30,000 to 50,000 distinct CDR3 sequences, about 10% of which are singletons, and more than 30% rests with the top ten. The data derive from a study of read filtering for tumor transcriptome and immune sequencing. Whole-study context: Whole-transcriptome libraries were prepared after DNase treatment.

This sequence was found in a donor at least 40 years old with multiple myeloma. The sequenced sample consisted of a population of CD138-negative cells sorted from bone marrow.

CDR3 protein: CASSLPGGSAGELFF. CDR3 nucleotides: TGTGCCAGCAGTTTGCCAGGGGGCTCAGCCGGGGAGCTGTTTTTT. The chain is built from TRBV28 and TRBJ2-2, with TRBD1 identical over 8 bases. The CDR3 length is 15 residues. Trimming at V came to 3 bases and at J to 6 bases, leaving 6 bases not matched to a gene. The germline V gene has CDR1 MDHEN and CDR2 SYDVKM.